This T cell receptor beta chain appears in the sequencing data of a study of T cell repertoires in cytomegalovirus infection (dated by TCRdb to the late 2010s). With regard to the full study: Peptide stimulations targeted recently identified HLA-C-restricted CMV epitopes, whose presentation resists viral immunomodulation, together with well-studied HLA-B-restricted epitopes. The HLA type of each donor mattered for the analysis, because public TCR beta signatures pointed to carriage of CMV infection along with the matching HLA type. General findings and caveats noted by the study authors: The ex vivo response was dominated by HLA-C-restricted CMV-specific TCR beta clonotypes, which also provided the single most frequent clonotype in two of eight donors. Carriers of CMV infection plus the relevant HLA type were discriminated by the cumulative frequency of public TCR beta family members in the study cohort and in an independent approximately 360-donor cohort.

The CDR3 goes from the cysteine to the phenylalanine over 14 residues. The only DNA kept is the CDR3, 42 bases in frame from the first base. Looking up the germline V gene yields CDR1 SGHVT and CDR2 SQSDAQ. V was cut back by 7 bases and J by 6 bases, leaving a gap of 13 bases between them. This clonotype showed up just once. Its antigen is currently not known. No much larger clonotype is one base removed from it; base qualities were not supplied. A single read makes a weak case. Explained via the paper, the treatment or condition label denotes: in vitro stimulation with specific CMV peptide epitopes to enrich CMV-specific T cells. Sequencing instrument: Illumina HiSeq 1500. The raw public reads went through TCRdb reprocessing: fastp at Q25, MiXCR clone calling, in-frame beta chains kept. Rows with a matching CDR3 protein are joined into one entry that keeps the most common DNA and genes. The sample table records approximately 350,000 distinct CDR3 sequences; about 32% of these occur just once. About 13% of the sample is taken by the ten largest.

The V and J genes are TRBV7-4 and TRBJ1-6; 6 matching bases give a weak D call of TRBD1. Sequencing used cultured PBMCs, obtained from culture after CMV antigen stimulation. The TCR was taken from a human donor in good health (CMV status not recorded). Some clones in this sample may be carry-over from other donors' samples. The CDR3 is CASTPDSFNSPLHF. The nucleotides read TGTGCCAGCACCCCGGACAGTTTTAATTCACCCCTCCACTTT.